This passage covers 5 T cell receptor beta chains from one sample sequenced in a study of T cell repertoires in cytomegalovirus infection. Each CDR3 protein is one row after TCRdb ran MiXCR on the reads. The sample holds roughly 760,000 distinct CDR3 sequences, under 40% seen once. Sequenced input: PBMCs. The receptor set was obtained from a human donor in good health (CMV status not recorded). Some clones in this sample may be carry-over from other donors' samples.

V usage is TRBV6-8 and J usage is TRBJ1-5; 8 bases map to TRBD1. Germline V gene lookup returns CDR1 MNHGY and CDR2 SAAAGT. V lost 6 bases, J lost 6 bases, and 10 bases stayed unmatched. CDR3 length: 15 residues. In DNA form, the CDR3 reads TGTGCCAGCAGCCCTATGACAGGGGAAGCTCAGCCCCAGCATTTT. Protein product: CASSPMTGEAQPQHF.

The CDR3 loop is CASHHRLGQFPGKRNQPQHF. CDR3 DNA sequence: TGTGCCAGCCACCACCGCCTCGGACAGTTCCCAGGGAAACGCAATCAGCCCCAGCATTTT. The V and J genes are TRBV28 and TRBJ1-5; tentative D call: TRBD1 (6 bases). Trimming left V 8 bases short and J 2 bases short, with 31 bases between. This CDR3 contains 20 residues. Germline V gene lookup returns CDR1 MDHEN and CDR2 SYDVKM.

This clonotype appeared many times. The chain couples TRBV7-8 to TRBJ2-2; TRBD2 matches 11 bases. Germline trimming cut 5 bases from V and 7 bases from J; bases unmatched to any gene: 9. This CDR3 is built from 16 residues. CDR1 is SGHVS and CDR2 is FQNEAQ in the germline V gene. DNA of the CDR3: TGTGCCAGCAGCCTGGGACTAGCGGAACGGGGCGGGGAGCTGTTTTTT. This gives the protein CASSLGLAERGGELFF.

This clonotype was seen at least ten times. This chain links TRBV7-6 with TRBJ2-1, with TRBD2 matching over 8 bases. The CDR3 extends over 14 amino acids. V lost 2 bases, J lost 9 bases, and 6 bases stayed unmatched. CDR1 and CDR2 from the germline V gene are SGHVS and FNYEAQ. CDR3: CASSLYSGGLEQFF. The CDR3 DNA sequence: TGTGCCAGCAGCTTATACTCGGGGGGGCTTGAGCAGTTCTTC. Full variable domain (remainder filled in from reference TRBV7-6 and TRBJ2-1): GAGVSQSPRYKVTKRGQDVALRCDPISGHVSLYWYRQALGQGPEFLTYFNYEAQQDKSGLPNDRFSAERPEGSISTLTIQRTEQRDSAMYRCASSLYSGGLEQFFGPGTRLTVL.

The chain employs TRBV28 and TRBJ1-1; D possibly corresponds to TRBD1 (5 bases). Trimming removed 6 bases at V and 6 bases at J, with 17 bases between. CDR1 and CDR2 (germline): MDHEN, SYDVKM. The CDR3 loop spans 14 amino acids. CDR3 nucleotide sequence: TGTGCCAGCAGGATACAACTAGGGGACTCTGAAGCTTTCTTT. Amino acids: CASRIQLGDSEAFF.